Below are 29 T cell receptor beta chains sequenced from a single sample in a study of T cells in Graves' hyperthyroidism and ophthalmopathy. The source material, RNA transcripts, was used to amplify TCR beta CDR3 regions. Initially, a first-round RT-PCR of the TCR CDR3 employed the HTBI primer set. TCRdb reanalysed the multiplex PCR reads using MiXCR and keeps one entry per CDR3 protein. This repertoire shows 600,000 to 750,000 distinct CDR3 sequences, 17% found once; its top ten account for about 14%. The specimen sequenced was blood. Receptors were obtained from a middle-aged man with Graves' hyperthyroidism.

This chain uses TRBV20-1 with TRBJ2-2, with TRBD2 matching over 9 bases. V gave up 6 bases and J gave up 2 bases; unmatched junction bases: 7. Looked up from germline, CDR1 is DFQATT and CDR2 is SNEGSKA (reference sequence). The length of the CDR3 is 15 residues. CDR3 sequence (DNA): TGCAGTGCCATCGGGACTAGCAGAAACACCGGGGAGCTGTTTTTT. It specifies CSAIGTSRNTGELFF.

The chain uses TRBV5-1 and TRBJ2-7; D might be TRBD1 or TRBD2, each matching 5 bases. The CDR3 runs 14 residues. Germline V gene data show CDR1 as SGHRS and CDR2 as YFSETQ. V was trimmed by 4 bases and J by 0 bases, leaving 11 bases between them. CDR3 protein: CASSAGDGSYEQYF. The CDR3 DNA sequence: TGCGCCAGCAGCGCCGGGGACGGCTCCTACGAGCAGTACTTC.

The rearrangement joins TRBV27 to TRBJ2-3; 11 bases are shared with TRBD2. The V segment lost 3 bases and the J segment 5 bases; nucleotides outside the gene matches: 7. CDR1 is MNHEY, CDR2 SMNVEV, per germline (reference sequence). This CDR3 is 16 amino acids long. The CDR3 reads CASSLVAGGPVDTQYF. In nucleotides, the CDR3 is TGTGCCAGCAGTTTGGTAGCGGGAGGGCCCGTAGATACGCAGTATTTT.

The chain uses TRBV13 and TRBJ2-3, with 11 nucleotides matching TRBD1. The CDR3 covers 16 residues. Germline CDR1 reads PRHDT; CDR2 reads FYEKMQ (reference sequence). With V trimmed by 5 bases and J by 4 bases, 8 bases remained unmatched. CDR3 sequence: CASSLRDRGLADTQYF. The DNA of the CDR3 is TGTGCCAGCAGCCTCCGGGACAGGGGGTTGGCAGATACGCAGTATTTT.

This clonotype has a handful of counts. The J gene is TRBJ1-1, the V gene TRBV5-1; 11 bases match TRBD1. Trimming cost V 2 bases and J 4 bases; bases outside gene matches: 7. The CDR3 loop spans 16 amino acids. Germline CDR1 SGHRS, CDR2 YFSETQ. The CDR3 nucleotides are TGCGCCAGCAGCTTACGGACAGGGGGCTTCGGCACTGAAGCTTTCTTT. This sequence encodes CASSLRTGGFGTEAFF.

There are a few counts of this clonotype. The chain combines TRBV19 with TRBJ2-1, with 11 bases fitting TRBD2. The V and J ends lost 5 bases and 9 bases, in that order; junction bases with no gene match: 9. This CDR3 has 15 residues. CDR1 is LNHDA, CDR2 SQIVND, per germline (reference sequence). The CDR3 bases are TGTGCCAGTAGTCTACTAGCGGGAGCTAAGGGTGAGCAGTTCTTC. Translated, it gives CASSLLAGAKGEQFF.

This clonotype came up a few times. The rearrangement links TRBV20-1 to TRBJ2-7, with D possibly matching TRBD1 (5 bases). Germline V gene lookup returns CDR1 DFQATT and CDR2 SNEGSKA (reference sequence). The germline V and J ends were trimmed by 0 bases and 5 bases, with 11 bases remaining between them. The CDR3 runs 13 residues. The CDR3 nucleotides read TGCAGTGCTAGAGAAGCAGGGAAAGACGAGCAGTACTTC. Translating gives CSAREAGKDEQYF.

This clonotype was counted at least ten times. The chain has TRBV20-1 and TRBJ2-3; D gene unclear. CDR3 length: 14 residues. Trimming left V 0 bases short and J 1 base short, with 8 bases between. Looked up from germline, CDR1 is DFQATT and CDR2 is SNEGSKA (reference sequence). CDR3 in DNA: TGCAGTGCTAGAGATTTGCTAGGCACAGATACGCAGTATTTT. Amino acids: CSARDLLGTDTQYF.

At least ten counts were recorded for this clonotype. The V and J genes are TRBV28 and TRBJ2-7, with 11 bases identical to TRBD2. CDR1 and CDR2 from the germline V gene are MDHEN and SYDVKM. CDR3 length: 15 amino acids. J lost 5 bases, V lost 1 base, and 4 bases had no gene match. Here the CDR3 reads CASSLLAGGPHEQYF. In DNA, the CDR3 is TGTGCCAGCAGTTTATTAGCGGGAGGGCCCCACGAGCAGTACTTC.

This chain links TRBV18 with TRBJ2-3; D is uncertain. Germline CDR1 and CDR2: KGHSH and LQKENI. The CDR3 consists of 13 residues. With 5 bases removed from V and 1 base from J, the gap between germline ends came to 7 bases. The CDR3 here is CASSAGRTDTQYF. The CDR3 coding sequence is TGTGCCAGCTCAGCAGGACGCACAGATACGCAGTATTTT. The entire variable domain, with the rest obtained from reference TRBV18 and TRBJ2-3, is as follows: NAGVMQNPRHLVRRRGQEARLRCSPMKGHSHVYWYRQLPEEGLKFMVYLQKENIIDESGMPKERFSAEFPKEGPSILRIQQVVRGDSAAYFCASSAGRTDTQYFGPGTRLTVL.

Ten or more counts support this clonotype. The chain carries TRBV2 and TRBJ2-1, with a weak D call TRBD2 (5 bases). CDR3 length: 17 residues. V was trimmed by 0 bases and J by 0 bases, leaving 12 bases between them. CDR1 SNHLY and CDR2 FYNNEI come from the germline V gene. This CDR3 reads CASSEAVEESSYNEQFF. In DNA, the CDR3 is TGTGCCAGCAGTGAAGCGGTGGAGGAGAGCTCCTACAATGAGCAGTTCTTC.

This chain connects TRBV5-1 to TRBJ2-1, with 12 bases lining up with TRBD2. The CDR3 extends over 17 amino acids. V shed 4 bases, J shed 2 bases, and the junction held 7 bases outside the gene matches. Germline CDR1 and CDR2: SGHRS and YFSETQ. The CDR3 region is CASSIRLAGDTYNEQFF. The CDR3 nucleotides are TGCGCCAGCAGCATCCGACTAGCGGGAGACACCTACAATGAGCAGTTCTTC.

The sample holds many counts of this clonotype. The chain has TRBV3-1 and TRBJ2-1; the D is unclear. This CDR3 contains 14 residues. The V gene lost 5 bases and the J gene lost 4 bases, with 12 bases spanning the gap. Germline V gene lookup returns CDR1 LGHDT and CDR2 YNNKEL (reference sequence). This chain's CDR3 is CASSAGHGYNEQFF. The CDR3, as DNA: TGTGCCAGCAGCGCAGGCCACGGATACAATGAGCAGTTCTTC.

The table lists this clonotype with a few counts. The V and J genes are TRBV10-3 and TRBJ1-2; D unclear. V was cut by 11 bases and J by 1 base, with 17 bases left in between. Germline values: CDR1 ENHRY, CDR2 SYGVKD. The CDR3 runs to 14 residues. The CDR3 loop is CALREGSDNYGYTF. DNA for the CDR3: TGTGCCCTACGGGAGGGATCAGATAACTATGGCTACACCTTC.

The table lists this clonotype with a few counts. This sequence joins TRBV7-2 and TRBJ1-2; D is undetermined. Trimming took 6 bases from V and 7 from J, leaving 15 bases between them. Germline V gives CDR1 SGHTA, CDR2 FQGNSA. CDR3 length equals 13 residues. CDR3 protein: CASSLSERGGYTF. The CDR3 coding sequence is TGTGCCAGCAGTTTGTCCGAGAGAGGTGGCTACACCTTC.

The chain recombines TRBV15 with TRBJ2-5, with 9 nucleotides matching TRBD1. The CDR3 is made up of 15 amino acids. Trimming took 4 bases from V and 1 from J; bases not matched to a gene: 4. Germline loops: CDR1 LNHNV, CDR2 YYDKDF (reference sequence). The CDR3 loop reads CATSTGQGIQETQYF. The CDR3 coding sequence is TGTGCCACCAGCACGGGACAGGGAATCCAAGAGACCCAGTACTTC.

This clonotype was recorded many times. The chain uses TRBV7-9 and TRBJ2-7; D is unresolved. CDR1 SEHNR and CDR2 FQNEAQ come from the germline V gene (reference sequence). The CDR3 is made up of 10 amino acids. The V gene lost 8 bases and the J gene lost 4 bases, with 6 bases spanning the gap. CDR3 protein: CASLPYEQYF. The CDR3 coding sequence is TGTGCCAGCCTACCATACGAGCAGTACTTC.

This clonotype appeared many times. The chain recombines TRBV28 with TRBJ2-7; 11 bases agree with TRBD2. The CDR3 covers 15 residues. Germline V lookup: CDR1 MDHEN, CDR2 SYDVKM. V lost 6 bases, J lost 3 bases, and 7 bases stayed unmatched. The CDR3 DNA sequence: TGTGCCAGCAGGGGAAAAGGGACTAGCGGCTACGAGCAGTACTTC. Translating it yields CASRGKGTSGYEQYF.

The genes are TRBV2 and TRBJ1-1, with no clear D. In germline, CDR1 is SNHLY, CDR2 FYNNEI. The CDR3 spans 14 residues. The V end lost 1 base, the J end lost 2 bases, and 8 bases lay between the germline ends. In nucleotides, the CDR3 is TGTGCCAGCAGTGAAGTTAGCAGAAACACTGAAGCTTTCTTT. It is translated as CASSEVSRNTEAFF.

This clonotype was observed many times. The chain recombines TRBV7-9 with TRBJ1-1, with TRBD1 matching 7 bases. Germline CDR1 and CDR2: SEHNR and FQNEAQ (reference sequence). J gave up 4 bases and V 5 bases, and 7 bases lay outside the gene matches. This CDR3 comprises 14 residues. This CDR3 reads CASSATGTATEAFF. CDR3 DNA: TGTGCCAGCAGCGCAACCGGGACAGCCACTGAAGCTTTCTTT.

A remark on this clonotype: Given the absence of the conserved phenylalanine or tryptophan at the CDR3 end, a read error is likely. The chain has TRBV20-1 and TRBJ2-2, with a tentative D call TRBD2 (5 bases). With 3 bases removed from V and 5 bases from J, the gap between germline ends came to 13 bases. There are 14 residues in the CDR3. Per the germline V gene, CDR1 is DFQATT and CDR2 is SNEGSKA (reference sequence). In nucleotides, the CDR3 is TGCAGTGCTAGGGGTGGGAGAGGTACCGGGGAGCTGTTTTCT. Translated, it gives CSARGGRGTGELFS.

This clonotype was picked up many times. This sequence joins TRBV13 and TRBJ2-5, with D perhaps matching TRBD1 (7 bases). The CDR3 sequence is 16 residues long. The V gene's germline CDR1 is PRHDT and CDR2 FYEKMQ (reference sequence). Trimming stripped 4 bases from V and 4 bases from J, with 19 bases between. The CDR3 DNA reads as TGTGCCAGCAGCTCAGGCGGGACAGACTATCGAGAGACCCAGTACTTC. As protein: CASSSGGTDYRETQYF.

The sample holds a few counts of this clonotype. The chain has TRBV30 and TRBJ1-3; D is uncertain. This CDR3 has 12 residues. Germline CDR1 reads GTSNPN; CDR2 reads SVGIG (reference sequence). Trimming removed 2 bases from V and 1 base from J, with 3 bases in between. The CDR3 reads CAWSQSGNTIYF. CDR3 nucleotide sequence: TGTGCCTGGAGTCAGTCTGGAAACACCATATATTTT.

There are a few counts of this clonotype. The CDR3 sequence is CASSFPGEGDEQFF. CDR3 nucleotide sequence: TGTGCCAGCAGCTTTCCGGGAGAGGGCGATGAGCAGTTCTTC. This chain uses TRBV7-9 with TRBJ2-1; D perhaps matches TRBD2 (6 bases). V lost 3 bases and J 8 bases, leaving 14 bases between the germline ends. The CDR3 totals 14 residues. Germline V lookup: CDR1 SEHNR, CDR2 FQNEAQ (reference sequence). Looking up the rest from reference TRBV7-9 and TRBJ2-1 gives the full variable domain: DTGVSQNPRHKITKRGQNVTFRCDPISEHNRLYWYRQTLGQGPEFLTYFQNEAQLEKSRLLSDRFSAERPKGSFSTLEIQRTEQGDSAMYLCASSFPGEGDEQFFGPGTRLTVL.

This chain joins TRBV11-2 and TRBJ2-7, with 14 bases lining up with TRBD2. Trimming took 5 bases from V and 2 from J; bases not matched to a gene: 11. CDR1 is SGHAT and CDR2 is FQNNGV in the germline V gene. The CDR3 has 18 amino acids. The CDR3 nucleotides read TGTGCCAGCAGCGACGGACTAGCGGGAGGTTTCATTCCCTACGAGCAGTACTTC. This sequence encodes CASSDGLAGGFIPYEQYF.

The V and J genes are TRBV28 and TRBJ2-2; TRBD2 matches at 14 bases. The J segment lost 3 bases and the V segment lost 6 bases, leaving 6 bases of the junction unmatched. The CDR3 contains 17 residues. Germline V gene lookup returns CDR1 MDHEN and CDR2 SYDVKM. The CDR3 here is CASRAGLAGAYTGELFF. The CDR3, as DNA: TGTGCCAGCAGAGCGGGACTAGCGGGAGCCTACACCGGGGAGCTGTTTTTT.

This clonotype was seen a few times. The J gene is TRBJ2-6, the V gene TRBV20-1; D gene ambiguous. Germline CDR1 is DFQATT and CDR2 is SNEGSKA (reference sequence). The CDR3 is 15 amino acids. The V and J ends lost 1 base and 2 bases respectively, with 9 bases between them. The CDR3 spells CSARVRRTGANVLTF. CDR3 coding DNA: TGCAGTGCTAGAGTCAGGCGGACTGGGGCCAACGTCCTGACTTTC.

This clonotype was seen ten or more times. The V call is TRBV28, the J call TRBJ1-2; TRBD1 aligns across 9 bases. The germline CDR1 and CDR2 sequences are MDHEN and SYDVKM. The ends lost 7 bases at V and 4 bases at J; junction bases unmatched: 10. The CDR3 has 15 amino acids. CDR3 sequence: CASTQSGTGSYGYTF. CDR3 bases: TGTGCCAGCACCCAATCCGGGACAGGGAGCTATGGCTACACCTTC.

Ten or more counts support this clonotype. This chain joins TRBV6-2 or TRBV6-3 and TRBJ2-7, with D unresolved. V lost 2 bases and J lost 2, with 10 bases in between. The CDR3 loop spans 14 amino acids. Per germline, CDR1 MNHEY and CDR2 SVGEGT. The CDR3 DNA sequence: TGTGCCAGCAGTTACAGGGTCCGTACCTACGAGCAGTACTTC. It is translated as CASSYRVRTYEQYF.